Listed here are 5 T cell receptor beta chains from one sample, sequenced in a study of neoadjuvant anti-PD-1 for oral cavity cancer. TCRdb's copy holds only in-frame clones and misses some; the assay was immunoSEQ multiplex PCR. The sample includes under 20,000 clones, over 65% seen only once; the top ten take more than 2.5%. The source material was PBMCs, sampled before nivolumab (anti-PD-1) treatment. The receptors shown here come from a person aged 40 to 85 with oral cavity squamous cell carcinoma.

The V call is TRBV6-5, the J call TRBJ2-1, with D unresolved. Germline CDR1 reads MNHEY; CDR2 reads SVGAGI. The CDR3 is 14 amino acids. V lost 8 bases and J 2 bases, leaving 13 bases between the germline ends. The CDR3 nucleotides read TGTGCCAGCCAAGAGCAGGAGACCTACAATGAGCAGTTCTTC. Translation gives CASQEQETYNEQFF.

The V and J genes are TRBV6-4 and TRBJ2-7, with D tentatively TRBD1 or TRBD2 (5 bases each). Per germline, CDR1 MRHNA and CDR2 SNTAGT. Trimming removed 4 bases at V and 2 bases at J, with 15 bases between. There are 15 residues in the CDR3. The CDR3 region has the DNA TGTGCCAGCAGTGTTAGCCGGGACGGACCCTACGAGCAGTACTTC. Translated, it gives CASSVSRDGPYEQYF.

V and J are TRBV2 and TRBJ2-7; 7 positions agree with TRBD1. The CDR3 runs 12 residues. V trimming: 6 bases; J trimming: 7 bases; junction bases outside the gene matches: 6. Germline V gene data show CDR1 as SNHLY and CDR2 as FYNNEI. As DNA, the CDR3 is TGTGCCAGCAGAGAGGGGGCGCGGGAGCAGTACTTC. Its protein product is CASREGAREQYF.

DNA of the CDR3: TGTGCCAGCAGCGGGGGACAGTGGACTGAAGCTTTCTTT. This sequence encodes CASSGGQWTEAFF. The chain employs TRBV9 and TRBJ1-1; 7 bases line up with TRBD1. The CDR3 totals 13 residues. The junction had 4 bases not matched to a gene; V was cut back by 3 bases and J by 5 bases. Germline V lookup: CDR1 SGDLS, CDR2 YYNGEE.

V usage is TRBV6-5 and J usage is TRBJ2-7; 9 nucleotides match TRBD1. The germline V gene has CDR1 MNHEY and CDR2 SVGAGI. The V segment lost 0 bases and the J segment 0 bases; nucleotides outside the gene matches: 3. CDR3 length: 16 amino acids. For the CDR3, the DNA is TGTGCCAGCAGTTACTCAAGGACAGGGGACTCCTACGAGCAGTACTTC. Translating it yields CASSYSRTGDSYEQYF.